This TCR beta chain was captured by sequencing in a study of post-analysis software for immune sequencing data. Study results and caveats: Controls had lower frequencies than patients of about 5 TRBV segments, which included TRBV5-6, TRBV5-1 and TRBV20-1. Controls significantly exceeded multiple sclerosis patients in normalized Chao1 diversity.

Prepared TCR beta cDNA libraries contained unique molecular identifiers. It was from about 0.94 to 9.7 million T cells that 530,000 or so cDNA molecules came. MiXCR, applied by TCRdb to the PCR reads, yields one record per CDR3 protein. The repertoire includes 700,000 to 800,000 distinct CDR3 sequences, 25% to 30% of them detected once, and around 0.56% sits in the top ten. Remarks on this clonotype: Its antigen is unidentified.

The junction had 3 bases not matched to a gene; V was cut back by 0 bases and J by 2 bases. The CDR3 contains 15 residues. Germline V gives CDR1 SGHRS, CDR2 YFSETQ. Sequencing used blood. This TCR was sampled from a girl aged 10-17 years with multiple sclerosis. The rearrangement uses TRBV5-1 and TRBJ2-7, with 9 positions matching TRBD1. CDR3: CASSLGQGVAYEQYF. For the CDR3, the DNA is TGCGCCAGCAGCTTGGGACAGGGGGTCGCCTACGAGCAGTACTTC. Full variable domain (rest looked up from reference TRBV5-1 and TRBJ2-7): KAGVTQTPRYLIKTRGQQVTLSCSPISGHRSVSWYQQTPGQGLQFLFEYFSETQRNKGNFPGRFSGRQFSNSRSEMNVSTLELGDSALYLCASSLGQGVAYEQYFGPGTRLTVT.